A single sample gave rise to the 15 T cell receptor beta chains below, sequenced in a study of cytomegalovirus exposure and HLA in healthy donors. 13 Jbeta primers and 60 Vbeta primers were used for the PCR. Clones were read by immunoSEQ multiplex PCR, and TCRdb kept only the in-frame ones, dropping some. The table has some 90,000 clones, 80% seen once; the top ten hold 20% to 25%. Sequenced material: PBMCs. The source of these receptors is a woman aged 50 to 60 in good health and CMV-seropositive.

The table lists this clone with a count of one. One end of the junction varies from germline; a read error may be responsible. The chain uses TRBV13 and TRBJ2-1; the match to TRBD2 covers 11 bases. CDR3 length equals 14 residues. CDR1 is PRHDT, CDR2 FYEKMQ, per germline (reference sequence). CDR3 coding DNA: TGTGCCAGCAGCGTAGGGACTAGCGGCGGTGAGCAGTTCTTC. It is translated as CASSVGTSGGEQFF.

This clone was counted once. V and J are TRBV9 and TRBJ2-3; weak D call: TRBD2 (6 bases). V dropped 2 bases and J dropped 1 base, with 11 bases sitting between them. CDR1 is SGDLS, CDR2 YYNGEE, per germline. The CDR3 length is 15 residues. In DNA form, the CDR3 reads TGTGCCAGCAGCGTCTTGACTAGTGGCACAGATACGCAGTATTTT. Translated, it gives CASSVLTSGTDTQYF.

V usage is TRBV5-1 and J usage is TRBJ2-1, with 7 bases matching TRBD1. The CDR3 contains 15 residues. The V gene's germline CDR1 is SGHRS and CDR2 YFSETQ. Losses at the gene ends were 2 bases for V and 0 bases for J; bases not matched to a gene: 2. Here the CDR3 reads CASSLGGASYNEQFF. CDR3 coding DNA: TGCGCCAGCAGCTTAGGGGGCGCCTCCTACAATGAGCAGTTCTTC.

The rearrangement links TRBV7-2 to TRBJ2-5, with 7 bases identical to TRBD2. CDR3 length: 16 residues. The trim removed 0 bases at V and 2 bases at J, leaving 6 bases unmatched. The germline V gene has CDR1 SGHTA and CDR2 FQGNSA. The CDR3, as DNA: TGTGCCAGCAGCTTAGCTGGCCTAGCGGAACAAGAGACCCAGTACTTC. It yields the protein CASSLAGLAEQETQYF.

This rearrangement joins TRBV7-2 to TRBJ2-3; 7 bases match TRBD1. CDR1 is SGHTA and CDR2 is FQGNSA in the germline V gene. The CDR3 is 16 residues long. Unmatched junction bases numbered 11, after V lost 5 bases and J lost 3 bases. This CDR3 reads CASSLRQGMSTDTQYF. In DNA form, the CDR3 reads TGTGCCAGCAGCCTTAGACAGGGAATGAGTACAGATACGCAGTATTTT.

The chain recombines TRBV9 with TRBJ1-2; D not certain. V shed 3 bases and J shed 2 bases, with 11 bases lying between them. The germline V gene encodes CDR1 SGDLS and CDR2 YYNGEE. The CDR3 sequence is 14 residues long. The chain's CDR3 is CASSGLRGNYGYTF. The CDR3 nucleotides are TGTGCCAGCAGCGGCCTCCGAGGGAACTATGGCTACACCTTC. The entire variable domain, with the rest obtained from reference TRBV9 and TRBJ1-2, is as follows: DSGVTQTPKHLITATGQRVTLRCSPRSGDLSVYWYQQSLDQGLQFLIQYYNGEERAKGNILERFSAQQFPDLHSELNLSSLELGDSALYFCASSGLRGNYGYTFGSGTRLTVV.

V is TRBV5-1 and J is TRBJ2-2; 8 positions agree with TRBD1. The ends lost 7 bases at V and 2 bases at J; junction bases unmatched: 4. Per the germline V gene, CDR1 is SGHRS and CDR2 is YFSETQ. This CDR3 contains 14 residues. The chain's CDR3 is CASGGQGNTGELFF. CDR3 bases: TGCGCCAGCGGAGGACAGGGAAACACCGGGGAGCTGTTTTTT.

This sequence joins TRBV29-1 and TRBJ1-2; D is perhaps TRBD1 (5 bases). CDR3 length equals 15 residues. Germline V gene lookup returns CDR1 SQVTM and CDR2 ANQGSEA. Trimming stripped 4 bases from V and 7 bases from J, with 22 bases between. DNA for the CDR3: TGCAGCGTTGGGCGGGACTTTTCGGGATTTCGTGGCTACACCTTC. Its protein is CSVGRDFSGFRGYTF.

This clone occurred a few times. The chain joins TRBV5-4 to TRBJ2-5; 9 bases agree with TRBD2. Looked up from germline, CDR1 is SGHNT and CDR2 is YYREEE (reference sequence). The CDR3 is made up of 14 amino acids. After removal of 4 bases from V and 2 bases from J, the junction contained 3 bases not matched to a gene. The CDR3 loop is CASSPAGGQETQYF. CDR3 DNA sequence: TGTGCCAGCAGCCCGGCGGGGGGGCAAGAGACCCAGTACTTC.

CDR3 nucleotide sequence: TGTGCCAGCTCACCAATTCAGGCCTATGGCTACACCTTC. Protein: CASSPIQAYGYTF. This chain joins TRBV18 and TRBJ1-2; D uncertain. There are 13 residues in the CDR3. The germline V gene encodes CDR1 KGHSH and CDR2 LQKENI. The V and J ends lost 2 bases and 4 bases respectively, with 8 bases between them.

V gene TRBV7-8 combines with J gene TRBJ2-2, with D perhaps matching TRBD2 (5 bases). Germline CDR1 reads SGHVS; CDR2 reads FQNEAQ. The CDR3 loop spans 17 amino acids. Trimming removed 11 bases at V and 0 bases at J, with 22 bases between. The CDR3 region is CAGNVKSGLTNTGELFF. The DNA for the CDR3 is TGTGCCGGCAACGTTAAAAGTGGACTTACGAACACCGGGGAGCTGTTTTTT. The full variable domain, rest sourced from reference TRBV7-8 and TRBJ2-2, is GAGVSQSPRYKVAKRGQDVALRCDPISGHVSLFWYQQALGQGPEFLTYFQNEAQLDKSGLPSDRFFAERPEGSVSTLKIQRTQQEDSAVYLCAGNVKSGLTNTGELFFGEGSRLTVL.

The chain is built from TRBV29-1 and TRBJ2-5, with D uncertain. Trimming cost V 5 bases and J 3 bases, with 13 bases left between them. The CDR3 runs 13 residues. Germline lookup yields CDR1 SQVTM and CDR2 ANQGSEA. The CDR3 DNA reads as TGCAGCGTTAGTTACATTTTAAAAGAGACCCAGTACTTC. Its translation is CSVSYILKETQYF. The full variable domain, its missing parts supplied by reference TRBV29-1 and TRBJ2-5, is SAVISQKPSRDICQRGTSLTIQCQVDSQVTMMFWYRQQPGQSLTLIATANQGSEATYESGFVIDKFPISRPNLTFSTLTVSNMSPEDSSIYLCSVSYILKETQYFGPGTRLLVL.

The chain has TRBV7-6 and TRBJ2-6, with 7 bases lining up with TRBD2. Germline values: CDR1 SGHVS, CDR2 FNYEAQ. The CDR3 runs to 20 residues. J lost 2 bases, V lost 1 base, and 14 bases had no gene match. The CDR3: CASSLGGWGKRETGANVLTF. CDR3 in DNA: TGTGCCAGCAGCTTAGGAGGGTGGGGAAAGCGGGAAACTGGGGCCAACGTCCTGACTTTC. The whole variable domain, filled in from reference TRBV7-6 and TRBJ2-6, reads GAGVSQSPRYKVTKRGQDVALRCDPISGHVSLYWYRQALGQGPEFLTYFNYEAQQDKSGLPNDRFSAERPEGSISTLTIQRTEQRDSAMYRCASSLGGWGKRETGANVLTFGAGSRLTVL.

This rearrangement joins TRBV15 to TRBJ1-6; 8 bases map to TRBD1. Unmatched junction bases numbered 10, after V lost 0 bases and J lost 9 bases. Germline loops: CDR1 LNHNV, CDR2 YYDKDF (reference sequence). The CDR3 spans 17 residues. CDR3 nucleotides: TGTGCCACCAGCAGAGATTGGGAGGCAGGGGGCTTTTCACCCCTCCACTTT. Protein product: CATSRDWEAGGFSPLHF.

The rearrangement uses TRBV2 and TRBJ2-7; the D gene is possibly TRBD1 (6 bases). This CDR3 is built from 14 residues. Trimming cost V 7 bases and J 3 bases, with 16 bases left between them. Germline V CDR1 and CDR2: SNHLY, FYNNEI. The CDR3 sequence: CASKGQRINYEQYV. Here the CDR3 DNA reads TGTGCCAGCAAAGGACAGAGAATAAACTACGAGCAGTACGTC.